This entry features one TCR beta chain sequence. The germline V gene encodes CDR1 SGHAT and CDR2 FQNNGV. This CDR3 has 13 residues. The V end was cut by 5 bases, the J end by 7 bases, with 15 bases between. Patients from Seattle were sampled longitudinally, starting during active infection. The sample originates from a study of blood T cell repertoires in COVID-19. Study summary: Donors in the United States, Italy and Spain gave samples during acute or convalescent COVID-19. Sample material is recorded as cDNA or gDNA derived from T cells, B-cell-depleted T cells, or PBMCs.

In the authors' workflow: Amplification with reference gene primers provided the estimates of nucleated cell counts. Clones were read by immunoSEQ multiplex PCR, and TCRdb kept only the in-frame ones, dropping some. That table supplies the V and J calls and clone size; D and trimming were determined from the DNA. The sample gives about 150,000 clones, 75% to 90% of which show up once; roughly 13% is in the top ten. The material sequenced was peripheral blood. The source of this sequence is a man aged 18-30 years with COVID-19, enrolled during active disease. The chain has TRBV11-2 and TRBJ2-7; D might be TRBD1 (6 bases). The CDR3 loop is CASSPLATGEQYF. In DNA, the CDR3 is TGTGCCAGCAGCCCCCTAGCCACAGGGGAGCAGTACTTC.